The 13 T cell receptor beta chains presented below share a single source sample, sequenced in a study of control samples from healthy donors and cancer patients. The repertoire was sequenced with immunoSEQ multiplex PCR; TCRdb's copy has only in-frame clones and lacks some. The sample consists of some 120,000 clones, just under 90% of them appearing once. The sequencing input was blood. The source is a man between 25 and 39 years old in good health.

V is TRBV5-1 and J is TRBJ1-1; 7 bases line up with TRBD1. V shed 4 bases, J shed 8 bases, and the junction held 20 bases outside the gene matches. The CDR3 runs to 17 residues. Germline V lookup: CDR1 SGHRS, CDR2 YFSETQ. The CDR3 DNA follows: TGCGCCAGCAGCCGGGCCGGGACTACCTTAACCAGGGGGGAAGCTTTCTTT. Encoded protein: CASSRAGTTLTRGEAFF.

The chain is built from TRBV3-1 (or the pseudogene TRBV3-2) and TRBJ1-1; no clear D gene. Trimming took off 4 bases at V and 0 bases at J, with 9 bases between the two ends. The CDR3 is 14 residues long. CDR1 LGHDT and CDR2 YNNKEL come from the germline V gene (reference sequence). The DNA for the CDR3 is TGTGCCAGCAGCCGAGGGCCCTTGAACACTGAAGCTTTCTTT. Its protein product is CASSRGPLNTEAFF.

This chain joins TRBV5-6 and TRBJ1-1; D is unresolved. CDR3 length: 15 amino acids. Per germline, CDR1 SGHDT and CDR2 YYEEEE. V lost 2 bases, J lost 4 bases, and 15 bases lay in between. The CDR3 protein is CASSLVTSMSTEAFF. In nucleotides, the CDR3 is TGTGCCAGCAGCTTAGTGACATCGATGAGCACTGAAGCTTTCTTT.

This chain connects TRBV7-8 to TRBJ2-5; 8 bases are a match to TRBD2. Germline assignment: CDR1 SGHVS and CDR2 FQNEAQ. The ends lost 0 bases at V and 2 bases at J; junction bases unmatched: 8. The CDR3 is 17 amino acids. This CDR3 reads CASSLASSGATQETQYF. The CDR3 DNA reads TGTGCCAGCAGCTTAGCTAGTAGCGGGGCTACTCAAGAGACCCAGTACTTC.

A single count supports this clone. J is TRBJ1-1 and V is TRBV7-8; D remains ambiguous. Trimming took off 0 bases at V and 0 bases at J, with 14 bases between the two ends. The length of the CDR3 is 17 residues. Germline V CDR1 and CDR2: SGHVS, FQNEAQ. The CDR3 here is CASSLAYKGTMNTEAFF. The CDR3 DNA sequence: TGTGCCAGCAGCTTAGCGTATAAAGGAACCATGAACACTGAAGCTTTCTTT.

V and J are TRBV3-1 (or the pseudogene TRBV3-2) and TRBJ1-6; 7 positions match TRBD1. The V and J ends lost 5 bases and 10 bases, in that order; junction bases with no gene match: 8. Germline V gene sequence: CDR1 LGHDT, CDR2 YNNKEL (reference sequence). The CDR3 is made up of 14 amino acids. In DNA form, the CDR3 reads TGTGCCAGCAGCTTGGGACAGAGGGCATCACCCCTCCACTTT. Encoded protein: CASSLGQRASPLHF.

The chain links TRBV5-8 to TRBJ1-3; weak D call: TRBD1 (6 bases). The V gene's germline CDR1 is SGHTS and CDR2 YDEGEE. This CDR3 is built from 13 residues. Trimming left V 2 bases short and J 9 bases short, with 12 bases between. The CDR3 loop reads CASSLQGEGTIYF. CDR3 bases: TGTGCCAGCAGCTTACAGGGCGAAGGCACCATATATTTT. The variable domain in full, with the rest retrieved from reference TRBV5-8 and TRBJ1-3, is EAGVTQSPTHLIKTRGQQATLRCSPISGHTSVYWYQQALGLGLQFLLWYDEGEERNRGNFPPRFSGRQFPNYSSELNVNALELEDSALYLCASSLQGEGTIYFGEGSWLTVV.

The V and J genes are TRBV6-5 and TRBJ1-2; possibly TRBD1 for D (6 bases). This CDR3 comprises 14 residues. Trimming stripped 5 bases from V and 2 bases from J, with 12 bases between. Germline V lookup: CDR1 MNHEY, CDR2 SVGAGI. CDR3 nucleotides: TGTGCCAGCAGTAAGGACAGTCTAAACTATGGCTACACCTTC. It yields the protein CASSKDSLNYGYTF.

There are a few counts of this clone. This chain connects TRBV7-7 to TRBJ2-2; possibly TRBD1 or TRBD2 for D (5 bases each). The germline V gene encodes CDR1 SSHAT and CDR2 FNYEAQ (reference sequence). The CDR3 loop spans 17 amino acids. Trimming took off 5 bases at V and 3 bases at J, with 19 bases between the two ends. CDR3 in DNA: TGTGCCAGCAGCGCCGATTCCGGGACGGACTACACCGGGGAGCTGTTTTTT. Its translation: CASSADSGTDYTGELFF. Using reference TRBV7-7 and TRBJ2-2 for the parts outside the CDR3, the full variable domain is GAGVSQSPRYKVTKRGQDVTLRCDPISSHATLYWYQQALGQGPEFLTYFNYEAQPDKSGLPSDRFSAERPEGSISTLTIQRTEQRDSAMYRCASSADSGTDYTGELFFGEGSRLTVL.

V usage is TRBV9 and J usage is TRBJ2-7, with 7 nucleotides matching TRBD1. V shed 0 bases, J shed 2 bases, and the junction held 5 bases outside the gene matches. The CDR3 has 15 residues. Germline-derived CDR1 and CDR2 are SGDLS and YYNGEE. CDR3 sequence reads: CASSVERTGPYEQYF. The CDR3 DNA is TGTGCCAGCAGCGTAGAGCGGACAGGCCCCTACGAGCAGTACTTC.

The V call is TRBV21-1, the J call TRBJ2-1; TRBD2, the table's D call, was not compared with the DNA. TRBV21-1 constitutes a pseudogene. The CDR3 sequence is 20 residues long. In nucleotides, the CDR3 is TGTGCCAGCAGCTGTCGGGGGAGCCTGTCCGGGCTCCCTCGGTTCAATGAGCAGTTCTTC. Encoded protein: CASSCRGSLSGLPRFNEQFF.

The J gene is TRBJ2-7, the V gene TRBV12-3 or TRBV12-4; D is unclear. CDR3 length: 11 residues. Trimming pared 5 bases from V and 4 bases from J, leaving 6 bases between. The chain's CDR3 is CASSDQYEQYF. DNA of the CDR3: TGTGCCAGCAGTGATCAGTACGAGCAGTACTTC.

V is TRBV5-1 and J is TRBJ1-1, with a possible D match to TRBD1 (6 bases). This CDR3 is built from 15 residues. Germline CDR1 is SGHRS and CDR2 is YFSETQ. V shed 0 bases and J shed 3 bases, with 12 bases lying between them. This CDR3 is CASSLAAGVDTEAFF. In nucleotides, the CDR3 is TGCGCCAGCAGCTTGGCTGCAGGGGTGGACACTGAAGCTTTCTTT.